These 30 T cell receptor beta chains were all obtained from the same sample, sequenced in a study of T-cell reconstitution after alpha-beta-depleted transplantation in children. A library of TCRbeta sequences, prepared with unique molecular identifiers, was generated. TCRdb re-called the PCR reads with MiXCR, one entry per CDR3 protein. Of about 240,000 distinct CDR3 sequences in the sample, over 20% are singletons; the top ten hold roughly 2.6%. The starting material was PBMCs, obtained before TCRalphabeta/CD19-depleted stem cell transplant. The receptors stem from a girl aged 2-10 years with Fanconi anemia, due to receive a stem cell transplant.

This clonotype was found many times. The chain joins TRBV14 to TRBJ2-1; D is uncertain. Germline V lookup: CDR1 SGHDN, CDR2 FVKESK. The CDR3 has 12 residues. Trimming pared 0 bases from V and 6 bases from J, leaving 3 bases between. The CDR3 spells CASSQDGNEQFF. The CDR3 region has the DNA TGTGCCAGCAGCCAAGACGGCAATGAGCAGTTCTTC. Based on the CDR3 plus reference TRBV14 and TRBJ2-1, the full variable domain is EAGVTQFPSHSVIEKGQTVTLRCDPISGHDNLYWYRRVMGKEIKFLLHFVKESKQDESGMPNNRFLAERTGGTYSTLKVQPAELEDSGVYFCASSQDGNEQFFGPGTRLTVL.

This chain uses TRBV6-1 with TRBJ1-1, with D possibly TRBD1 on 5 matching bases. The CDR3 loop spans 13 amino acids. Looked up from germline, CDR1 is MNHNS and CDR2 is SASEGT. Trimming cost V 3 bases and J 3 bases, with 8 bases left between them. The DNA of the CDR3 is TGTGCCAGCAGTGAGCAGGGATACACTGAAGCTTTCTTT. Amino acid sequence: CASSEQGYTEAFF.

This clonotype has ten or more counts. The V and J genes are TRBV19 and TRBJ2-1; D gene uncertain. This CDR3 is 12 amino acids long. Germline V gives CDR1 LNHDA, CDR2 SQIVND (reference sequence). V lost 5 bases, J lost 9 bases, and 11 bases lay in between. In DNA form, the CDR3 reads TGTGCCAGTAGTCCCCTCGTTGGTGAGCAGTTCTTC. Protein sequence: CASSPLVGEQFF. The variable domain in full, completed from reference TRBV19 and TRBJ2-1, reads DGGITQSPKYLFRKEGQNVTLSCEQNLNHDAMYWYRQDPGQGLRLIYYSQIVNDFQKGDIAEGYSVSREKKESFPLTVTSAQKNPTAFYLCASSPLVGEQFFGPGTRLTVL.

This clonotype came up many times. The chain recombines TRBV20-1 with TRBJ2-1, with 10 bases identical to TRBD2. Germline assignment: CDR1 DFQATT and CDR2 SNEGSKA (reference sequence). The CDR3 covers 12 residues. J was trimmed by 5 bases and V by 5 bases; bases with no gene match: 0. CDR3 DNA sequence: TGCAGTGCTCTAGCGGGAGACAATGAGCAGTTCTTC. It specifies CSALAGDNEQFF.

This clonotype was observed a few times. The CDR3: CASSENGRAGEQFF. In DNA, the CDR3 is TGTGCCAGCAGTGAAAACGGCCGAGCCGGTGAGCAGTTCTTC. The chain has TRBV2 and TRBJ2-1; D is unclear. This CDR3 comprises 14 residues. Germline V gives CDR1 SNHLY, CDR2 FYNNEI. V lost 2 bases and J 9 bases, leaving 14 bases between the germline ends.

This clonotype was seen ten or more times. The rearrangement uses TRBV5-1 and TRBJ2-7; D assignment may be TRBD1 or TRBD2 (5 bases each). The V end was cut by 1 base, the J end by 0 bases, with 14 bases between. This CDR3 comprises 16 residues. Germline V gives CDR1 SGHRS, CDR2 YFSETQ. DNA for the CDR3: TGCGCCAGCAGCTTGCCTGGGACCGCACTCTCCTACGAGCAGTACTTC. Translated: CASSLPGTALSYEQYF.

This clonotype has at least ten counts. The chain uses TRBV29-1 and TRBJ1-2; a weak D match, TRBD1 (6 bases). The V end lost 6 bases, the J end lost 7 bases, and 12 bases lay between the germline ends. Germline assignment: CDR1 SQVTM and CDR2 ANQGSEA. This CDR3 comprises 11 residues. The CDR3 DNA sequence: TGCAGCGTGACACAGGGTCTTGGCTACACCTTC. Translation: CSVTQGLGYTF.

In its sample, this clonotype was seen many times. This sequence joins TRBV9 and TRBJ1-5, with a tentative D call TRBD1 (6 bases). Germline loops: CDR1 SGDLS, CDR2 YYNGEE. The V gene lost 3 bases and the J gene lost 5 bases, with 15 bases spanning the gap. CDR3 size: 15 residues. The CDR3 DNA sequence: TGTGCCAGCAGCGCCACAGGGCTTTGGGATCAGCCCCAGCATTTT. Translated, it gives CASSATGLWDQPQHF.

V usage is TRBV7-8 and J usage is TRBJ2-7; D uncertain. Germline loops: CDR1 SGHVS, CDR2 FQNEAQ. There are 11 residues in the CDR3. Deletions cut 5 bases from V and 8 bases from J, with 10 bases between. CDR3 amino acids: CASSKSLKQYF. The CDR3 bases are TGTGCCAGCAGCAAGTCGTTAAAGCAGTACTTC.

The sample holds a few counts of this clonotype. The chain links TRBV20-1 to TRBJ2-1; D is undetermined. The CDR3 totals 10 residues. The ends were cut back, 6 bases at V and 5 bases at J, with 5 bases in the middle. The V gene's germline CDR1 is DFQATT and CDR2 SNEGSKA (reference sequence). CDR3 coding DNA: TGCAGTGCCTTTCACAATGAGCAGTTCTTC. Translation: CSAFHNEQFF.

V is TRBV20-1 and J is TRBJ2-7; maybe TRBD1 (6 bases). Trimming stripped 3 bases from V and 2 bases from J, with 17 bases between. The CDR3 is 15 amino acids. Germline CDR1 is DFQATT and CDR2 is SNEGSKA (reference sequence). The CDR3 DNA sequence: TGCAGTGCTAGTTGGGCCGGGACACCTACCTACGAGCAGTACTTC. This translates into CSASWAGTPTYEQYF.

V is TRBV20-1 and J is TRBJ1-2, with D unclear. With 5 bases removed from V and 4 bases from J, the gap between germline ends came to 11 bases. Germline assignment: CDR1 DFQATT and CDR2 SNEGSKA (reference sequence). CDR3 length: 12 residues. The CDR3 sequence is CSARRDSYGYTF. CDR3 coding DNA: TGCAGTGCTCGACGGGATTCCTATGGCTACACCTTC.

This clonotype was seen a few times. This CDR3 is CSVDSASGRYEQYF. The CDR3 coding sequence is TGCAGCGTTGATAGTGCTAGCGGGAGGTACGAGCAGTACTTC. This chain joins TRBV29-1 and TRBJ2-7, with 11 bases lining up with TRBD2. The CDR3 runs to 14 residues. The germline CDR1 and CDR2 sequences are SQVTM and ANQGSEA. J lost 4 bases, V lost 3 bases, and 5 bases had no gene match.

This clonotype came up many times. The CDR3 nucleotides are TGCAGTGCTAGCCGAGACAGGGCCCCCTACGAGCAGTACTTC. The encoded protein is CSASRDRAPYEQYF. V gene TRBV20-1 combines with J gene TRBJ2-7; the match to TRBD1 covers 7 bases. Germline lookup yields CDR1 DFQATT and CDR2 SNEGSKA (reference sequence). This CDR3 has 14 amino acids. With 3 bases clipped from V and 2 bases from J, the junction kept 7 bases outside the gene matches.

This clonotype was detected only a few times. The chain joins TRBV29-1 to TRBJ1-2; no clear D. There are 11 residues in the CDR3. Germline CDR1 SQVTM, CDR2 ANQGSEA. Trimming pared 4 bases from V and 4 bases from J, leaving 7 bases between. Here the CDR3 DNA reads TGCAGCGTTGCCGTATCCTATGGCTACACCTTC. Its protein product is CSVAVSYGYTF.

This clonotype was recorded a few times. The J gene is TRBJ2-3, the V gene TRBV7-2; 7 nucleotides line up with TRBD2. Germline trimming cut 0 bases from V and 3 bases from J; bases unmatched to any gene: 6. CDR3 length: 16 amino acids. The germline CDR1 and CDR2 sequences are SGHTA and FQGNSA. This CDR3 is CASSLARNGGTDTQYF. The CDR3 DNA sequence: TGTGCCAGCAGCTTAGCCCGAAACGGGGGGACAGATACGCAGTATTTT.

The chain links TRBV3-1 to TRBJ2-1, with TRBD2 matching 10 bases. The V gene end was trimmed by 2 bases and the J gene end by 7 bases; junction bases not matched to a gene: 8. Germline values: CDR1 LGHDT, CDR2 YNNKEL (reference sequence). This CDR3 spans 16 amino acids. This chain's CDR3 is CASSQPSSGGGNEQFF. The CDR3 DNA reads as TGTGCCAGCAGCCAACCATCTAGCGGGGGAGGTAATGAGCAGTTCTTC.

The CDR3, as DNA: TGCAGTGCCATTAGCGGGGAGAACACCGGGGAGCTGTTTTTT. This sequence encodes CSAISGENTGELFF. The V call is TRBV20-1, the J call TRBJ2-2; TRBD2 agrees at 8 bases. With V trimmed by 6 bases and J by 1 base, 4 bases remained unmatched. Germline loops: CDR1 DFQATT, CDR2 SNEGSKA (reference sequence). The CDR3 consists of 14 residues.

The chain is built from TRBV2 and TRBJ2-7, with D tentatively TRBD2 (6 bases). This CDR3 region has 16 residues. The germline V gene has CDR1 SNHLY and CDR2 FYNNEI. The ends were cut back, 5 bases at V and 3 bases at J, with 20 bases in the middle. Here the CDR3 reads CASSPTSSLLDYEQYF. Written as DNA, the CDR3 is TGTGCCAGCAGTCCGACTAGTTCTCTACTCGACTACGAGCAGTACTTC.

The V gene is TRBV28, the J gene TRBJ2-4; no definite D call. The germline V and J ends were trimmed by 5 bases and 7 bases, with 3 bases remaining between them. The CDR3 has 10 residues. Germline CDR1 MDHEN, CDR2 SYDVKM. The CDR3 nucleotides read TGTGCCAGCAGTCGGAACATTCAGTACTTC. Protein product: CASSRNIQYF.

In this sample, this clonotype turned up many times. This chain uses TRBV10-3 with TRBJ2-1; 11 bases agree with TRBD2. The ends lost 2 bases at V and 6 bases at J; junction bases unmatched: 3. Germline CDR1 reads ENHRY; CDR2 reads SYGVKD. The CDR3 runs 15 residues. The CDR3, as DNA: TGTGCCATCAGTGAGCTAGCGGGGGGACTCAATGAGCAGTTCTTC. Residues: CAISELAGGLNEQFF.

This clonotype has ten or more counts. The chain carries TRBV27 and TRBJ2-7; D call uncertain. V lost 5 bases to trimming and J lost 3 bases, with 20 bases between them. Germline lookup yields CDR1 MNHEY and CDR2 SMNVEV (reference sequence). The CDR3 has 16 amino acids. CDR3: CASSPDTVVGYYEQYF. DNA for the CDR3: TGTGCCAGCAGTCCCGACACGGTGGTGGGGTACTACGAGCAGTACTTC.

This clonotype has at least ten counts. The rearrangement links TRBV7-2 to TRBJ2-7, with a tentative D call TRBD2 (6 bases). Germline CDR1 SGHTA, CDR2 FQGNSA. Trimming removed 1 base from V and 4 bases from J, with 14 bases in between. The CDR3 has 15 amino acids. CDR3 in amino acids: CASSLVSQGGYEQYF. The CDR3 nucleotides are TGTGCCAGCAGCTTAGTCTCGCAGGGAGGTTACGAGCAGTACTTC. Complete variable domain (other parts from reference TRBV7-2 and TRBJ2-7): GAGVSQSPSNKVTEKGKDVELRCDPISGHTALYWYRQSLGQGLEFLIYFQGNSAPDKSGLPSDRFSAERTGGSVSTLTIQRTQQEDSAVYLCASSLVSQGGYEQYFGPGTRLTVT.

This clonotype was detected a few times. The CDR3 region is CASSFSTGWGYEQYF. The CDR3 DNA sequence: TGTGCCAGCAGTTTTTCGACAGGGTGGGGATACGAGCAGTACTTC. This chain connects TRBV28 to TRBJ2-7; 7 bases align to TRBD1. The CDR3 contains 15 residues. With 3 bases clipped from V and 4 bases from J, the junction kept 9 bases outside the gene matches. Per the germline V gene, CDR1 is MDHEN and CDR2 is SYDVKM.

This clonotype was found a few times. The chain joins TRBV7-3 to TRBJ2-5, with D perhaps matching TRBD2 (6 bases). CDR1 is SGHTA, CDR2 FQGTGA, per germline. The germline V and J ends were trimmed by 2 bases and 2 bases, with 9 bases remaining between them. The CDR3 contains 14 residues. Written as DNA, the CDR3 is TGTGCCAGCAGCTTATGGGCGGGGCAAGAGACCCAGTACTTC. Amino acids: CASSLWAGQETQYF.

This clonotype appeared many times. This chain uses TRBV20-1 with TRBJ2-7; 8 nucleotides match TRBD1. The V and J ends lost 4 bases and 2 bases, in that order; junction bases with no gene match: 4. Germline V gene lookup returns CDR1 DFQATT and CDR2 SNEGSKA (reference sequence). The CDR3 sequence is 13 residues long. CDR3 sequence: CSAIRDRTYEQYF. The CDR3 DNA reads as TGCAGTGCTATTCGGGACAGGACCTACGAGCAGTACTTC.

The sample holds many counts of this clonotype. The CDR3, as DNA: TGCAGCGTTATAGCGGGAGTGTGGAACGAGCAGTACTTC. Amino acids: CSVIAGVWNEQYF. The chain joins TRBV29-1 to TRBJ2-7, with 9 nucleotides matching TRBD2. The J segment lost 5 bases and the V segment lost 5 bases, leaving 7 bases of the junction unmatched. Germline values: CDR1 SQVTM, CDR2 ANQGSEA. The CDR3 has 13 amino acids.

This clonotype appeared many times. This chain uses TRBV12-3 or TRBV12-4 with TRBJ2-1; 8 positions agree with TRBD2. The V gene end was trimmed by 8 bases and the J gene end by 0 bases; junction bases not matched to a gene: 12. There are 17 residues in the CDR3. The CDR3 reads CASRHDPGTSSYNEQFF. In nucleotides, the CDR3 is TGTGCCAGCCGCCACGACCCAGGGACTAGCTCCTACAATGAGCAGTTCTTC.

The chain is built from TRBV20-1 and TRBJ2-3; 9 bases fit TRBD2. This CDR3 comprises 14 residues. The germline V gene has CDR1 DFQATT and CDR2 SNEGSKA (reference sequence). V lost 3 bases, J lost 4 bases, and 5 bases stayed unmatched. The CDR3 DNA reads as TGCAGTGCTAGGCTAGCGGGAAGGGCAGATACGCAGTATTTT. Amino acid sequence: CSARLAGRADTQYF.

This clonotype was counted ten times or more. The chain recombines TRBV20-1 with TRBJ2-3; either TRBD1 or TRBD2 may supply D (6 bases each). The CDR3 extends over 17 amino acids. V shed 4 bases and J shed 8 bases, with 28 bases lying between them. Germline CDR1 and CDR2: DFQATT and SNEGSKA (reference sequence). The CDR3 reads CSAIQGTGRNYPLTQYF. The CDR3 coding sequence is TGCAGTGCTATTCAGGGGACTGGACGAAATTATCCCCTTACGCAGTATTTT.